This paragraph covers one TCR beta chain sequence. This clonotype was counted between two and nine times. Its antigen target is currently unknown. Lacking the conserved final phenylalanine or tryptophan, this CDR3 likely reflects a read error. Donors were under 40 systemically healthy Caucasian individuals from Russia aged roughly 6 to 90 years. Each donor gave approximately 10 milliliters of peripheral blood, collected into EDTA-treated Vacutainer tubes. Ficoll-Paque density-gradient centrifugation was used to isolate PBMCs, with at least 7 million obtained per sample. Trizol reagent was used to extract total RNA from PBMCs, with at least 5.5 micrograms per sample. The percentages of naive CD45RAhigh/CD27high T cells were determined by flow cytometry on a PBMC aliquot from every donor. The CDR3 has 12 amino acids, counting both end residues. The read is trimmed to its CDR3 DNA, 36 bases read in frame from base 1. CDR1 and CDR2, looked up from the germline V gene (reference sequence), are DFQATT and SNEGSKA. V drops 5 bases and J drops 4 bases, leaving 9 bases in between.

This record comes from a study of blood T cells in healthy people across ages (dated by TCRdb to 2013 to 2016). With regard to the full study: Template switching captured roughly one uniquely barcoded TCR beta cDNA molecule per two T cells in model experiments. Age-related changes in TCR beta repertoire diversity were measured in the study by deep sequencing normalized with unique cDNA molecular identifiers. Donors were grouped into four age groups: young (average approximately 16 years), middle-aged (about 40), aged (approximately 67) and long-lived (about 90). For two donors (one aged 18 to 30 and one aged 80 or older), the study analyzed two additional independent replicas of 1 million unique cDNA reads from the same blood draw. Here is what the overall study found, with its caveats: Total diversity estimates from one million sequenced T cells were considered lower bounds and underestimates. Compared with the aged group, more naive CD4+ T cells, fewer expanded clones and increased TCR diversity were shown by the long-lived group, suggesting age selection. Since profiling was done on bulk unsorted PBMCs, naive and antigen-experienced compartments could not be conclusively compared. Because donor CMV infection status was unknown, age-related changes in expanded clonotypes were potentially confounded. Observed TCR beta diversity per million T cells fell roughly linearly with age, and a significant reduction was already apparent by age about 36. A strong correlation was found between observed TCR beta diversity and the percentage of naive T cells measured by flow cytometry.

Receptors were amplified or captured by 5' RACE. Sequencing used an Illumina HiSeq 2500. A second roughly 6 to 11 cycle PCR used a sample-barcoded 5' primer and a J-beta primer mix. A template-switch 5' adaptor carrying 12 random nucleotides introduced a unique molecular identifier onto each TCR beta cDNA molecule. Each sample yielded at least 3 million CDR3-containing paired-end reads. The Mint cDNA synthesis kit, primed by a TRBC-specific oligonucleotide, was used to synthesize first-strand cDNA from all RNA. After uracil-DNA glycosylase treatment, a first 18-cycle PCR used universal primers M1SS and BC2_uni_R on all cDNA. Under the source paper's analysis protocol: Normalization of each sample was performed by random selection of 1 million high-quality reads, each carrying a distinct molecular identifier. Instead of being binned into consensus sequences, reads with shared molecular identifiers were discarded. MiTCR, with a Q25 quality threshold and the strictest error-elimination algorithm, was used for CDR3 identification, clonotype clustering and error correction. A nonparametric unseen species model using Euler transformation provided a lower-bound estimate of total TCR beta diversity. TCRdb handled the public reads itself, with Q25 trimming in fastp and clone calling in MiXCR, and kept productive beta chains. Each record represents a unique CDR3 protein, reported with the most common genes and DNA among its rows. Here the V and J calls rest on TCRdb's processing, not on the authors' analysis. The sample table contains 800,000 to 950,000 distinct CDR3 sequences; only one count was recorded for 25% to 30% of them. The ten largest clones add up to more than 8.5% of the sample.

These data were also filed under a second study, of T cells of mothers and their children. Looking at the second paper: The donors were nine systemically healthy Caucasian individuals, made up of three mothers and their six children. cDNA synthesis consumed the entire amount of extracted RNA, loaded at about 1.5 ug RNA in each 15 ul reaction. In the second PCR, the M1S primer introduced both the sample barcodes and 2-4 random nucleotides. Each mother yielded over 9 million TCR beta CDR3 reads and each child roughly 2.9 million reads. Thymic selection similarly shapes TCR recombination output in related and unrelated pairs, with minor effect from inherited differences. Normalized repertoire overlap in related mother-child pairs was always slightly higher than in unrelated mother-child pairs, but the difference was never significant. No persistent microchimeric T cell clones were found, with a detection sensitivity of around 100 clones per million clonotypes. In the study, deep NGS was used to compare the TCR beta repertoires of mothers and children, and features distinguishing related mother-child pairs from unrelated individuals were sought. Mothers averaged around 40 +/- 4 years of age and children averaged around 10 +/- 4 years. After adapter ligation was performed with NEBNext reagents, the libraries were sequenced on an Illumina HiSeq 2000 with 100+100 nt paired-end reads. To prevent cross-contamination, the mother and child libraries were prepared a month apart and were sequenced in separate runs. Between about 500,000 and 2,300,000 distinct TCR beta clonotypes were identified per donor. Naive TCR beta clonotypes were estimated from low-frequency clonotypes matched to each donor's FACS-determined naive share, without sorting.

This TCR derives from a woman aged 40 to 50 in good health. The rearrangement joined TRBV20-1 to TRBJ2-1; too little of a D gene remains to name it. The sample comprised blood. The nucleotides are TGCAGTGCTCGGCCCGATTACAATGAGCAGTTCTTA. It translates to CSARPDYNEQFL.